Below, one T cell receptor (beta chain) is given with its context. Its antigen remains unidentified. Trimming took 4 bases from V and 2 from J, leaving 8 bases between them. The length of the CDR3 is 13 residues. The germline CDR1 and CDR2 sequences are SNHLY and FYNNEI. The data derive from a study of CD8 T cells in Susac syndrome. Across the whole study: Among the Susac syndrome patients sequenced, five or six had active disease and about eight were in remission. When blood was drawn, the patients with Susac syndrome were therapy-naive, on corticosteroids, or on intravenous immunoglobulin alone.

The RNA, about 0.5 to 1 ug, was put through reverse transcription using random hexamers. TCRdb re-called the immunoSEQ multiplex PCR reads through MiXCR, storing one row per CDR3 protein. The sample records 100,000 or so distinct CDR3 sequences, around 94% being singletons. Regarding the study as a whole: In Susac syndrome, CD4+ T cell repertoires lacked any clonal expansion. Acknowledgment was made by the study that its TCR sequencing and HLA analysis involved a relatively small number of individuals.

Sequencing used CD4+ T cells from PBMCs. The chain links TRBV2 to TRBJ2-5; D tentatively fits TRBD1 or TRBD2 (5 bases each). The receptor was isolated from a human donor with Susac syndrome. The DNA for the CDR3 is TGTGCCAGCAGTGGGGACGGGCAAGAGACCCAGTACTTC. The encoded protein is CASSGDGQETQYF.